What follows describes a single T cell receptor beta chain. These data originate in a study of shared T cell receptors in the human thymus. Here immunoSEQ multiplex PCR was the method, and the copy in TCRdb shows in-frame clones only, minus some. This table has 700,000 or so clones, 80% to 90% appearing once. J gave up 5 bases and V 5 bases, and 18 bases lay outside the gene matches. This CDR3 is built from 17 residues. Germline loops: CDR1 SGHNT, CDR2 YYREEE (reference sequence). The sample was also linked to a second study, of human thymus T cells. This second study notes: The source of the thymus tissue was resections taken during corrective heart surgery. A high degree of thymic repertoire overlap among unrelated individuals was reported in related research.

The clonotype was recovered from a girl in the first two years of life with a congenital heart defect. The sequencing input was thymocytes. The chain uses TRBV5-4 and TRBJ1-1; TRBD1 aligns across 7 bases. The DNA for the CDR3 is TGTGCCAGCAGATTATTGACAGGGTCGTTATCCTGGACTGAAGCTTTCTTT. Amino acids: CASRLLTGSLSWTEAFF.